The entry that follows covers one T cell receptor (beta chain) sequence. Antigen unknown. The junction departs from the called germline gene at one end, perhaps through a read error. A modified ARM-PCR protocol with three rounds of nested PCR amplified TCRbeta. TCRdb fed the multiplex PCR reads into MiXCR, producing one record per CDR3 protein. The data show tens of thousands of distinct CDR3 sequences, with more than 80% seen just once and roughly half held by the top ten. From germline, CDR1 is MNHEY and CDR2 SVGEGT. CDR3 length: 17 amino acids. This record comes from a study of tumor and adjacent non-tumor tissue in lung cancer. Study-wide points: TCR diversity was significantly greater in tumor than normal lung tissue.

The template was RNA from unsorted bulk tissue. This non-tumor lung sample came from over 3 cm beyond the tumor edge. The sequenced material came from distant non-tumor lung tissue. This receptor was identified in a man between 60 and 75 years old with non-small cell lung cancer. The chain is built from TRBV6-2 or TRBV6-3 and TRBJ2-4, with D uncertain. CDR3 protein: CTSSYSMAGGTLNIKYF. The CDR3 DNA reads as TGTACCAGTAGTTACTCGATGGCAGGTGGTACGTTAAACATTAAGTACTTC.